This TCR beta chain was documented in a study of control samples from healthy donors and cancer patients. This CDR3 contains 11 residues. Trimming pared 5 bases from V and 8 bases from J, leaving 5 bases between. Germline V gene data show CDR1 as KGHDR and CDR2 as SFDVKD. Assay used: immunoSEQ multiplex PCR; TCRdb lists only in-frame clones, some missing. The sample has 45,000 to 60,000 clones; around nine tenths are singletons. The specimen sequenced was PBMCs. The source is a man younger than 40 with colorectal cancer. The V gene is TRBV24-1, the J gene TRBJ2-2; unclear D gene. The CDR3 spells CATSASGELFF. CDR3 nucleotide sequence: TGTGCCACCAGTGCATCGGGGGAGCTGTTTTTT.